Following are 16 T cell receptor beta chains from one sample sequenced in a study of OX40 agonist ivuxolimab in advanced cancers. The method was immunoSEQ multiplex PCR; TCRdb's version includes in-frame clones alone and lacks a portion of them. The profile shows some 80,000 clones, roughly 86% of them singletons. The material was CD4+ or CD8+ T cells sorted from blood, obtained in a trial of the OX40 agonist ivuxolimab. These receptors originate from an adult with an advanced solid tumor such as melanoma, head and neck, liver or kidney cancer.

The chain links TRBV5-4 to TRBJ2-2; 8 positions agree with TRBD1. V trimming: 3 bases; J trimming: 6 bases; junction bases outside the gene matches: 7. Germline CDR1 reads SGHNT; CDR2 reads YYREEE (reference sequence). The length of the CDR3 is 15 residues. This CDR3 reads CASSWRQGSSGELFF. CDR3 DNA sequence: TGTGCCAGCAGCTGGAGACAGGGGAGCTCCGGGGAGCTGTTTTTT.

This rearrangement joins TRBV18 to TRBJ2-1, with TRBD1 as a possible D gene (5 bases). V shed 6 bases and J shed 2 bases, with 14 bases lying between them. The CDR3 has 15 residues. The germline CDR1 and CDR2 sequences are KGHSH and LQKENI. CDR3 in amino acids: CASSLDSHPYNEQFF. CDR3 nucleotide sequence: TGTGCCAGCTCCCTCGACAGCCATCCCTACAATGAGCAGTTCTTC.

This chain joins TRBV11-2 and TRBJ2-3; the match to TRBD2 covers 13 bases. CDR3 size: 15 residues. With V trimmed by 5 bases and J by 5 bases, 4 bases remained unmatched. The germline CDR1 and CDR2 sequences are SGHAT and FQNNGV. In nucleotides, the CDR3 is TGTGCCAGCAGCCTACTAGCGGGAGGGATAGATACGCAGTATTTT. This sequence encodes CASSLLAGGIDTQYF.

This chain uses TRBV7-2 with TRBJ2-7, with TRBD1 matching over 9 bases. The V gene end was trimmed by 4 bases and the J gene end by 2 bases; junction bases not matched to a gene: 9. The CDR3 runs to 16 residues. Germline V lookup: CDR1 SGHTA, CDR2 FQGNSA. Here the CDR3 reads CASSSLRDRDPYEQYF. The CDR3 nucleotides are TGTGCCAGCAGCTCATTAAGGGACAGGGATCCCTACGAGCAGTACTTC. Drawing the rest from reference TRBV7-2 and TRBJ2-7, the complete variable domain is GAGVSQSPSNKVTEKGKDVELRCDPISGHTALYWYRQSLGQGLEFLIYFQGNSAPDKSGLPSDRFSAERTGGSVSTLTIQRTQQEDSAVYLCASSSLRDRDPYEQYFGPGTRLTVT.

V usage is TRBV5-1 and J usage is TRBJ1-1, with D hard to call. V lost 0 bases and J lost 2, with 8 bases in between. The germline V gene has CDR1 SGHRS and CDR2 YFSETQ. This CDR3 spans 14 amino acids. The CDR3, as DNA: TGCGCCAGCAGCTTGGACCGGCCCAACACTGAAGCTTTCTTT. Its translation is CASSLDRPNTEAFF.

The gene calls are TRBV7-9 and TRBJ1-2, with 8 bases identical to TRBD1. Germline trimming cut 5 bases from V and 4 bases from J; bases unmatched to any gene: 9. There are 15 residues in the CDR3. From germline, CDR1 is SEHNR and CDR2 FQNEAQ (reference sequence). DNA of the CDR3: TGTGCCAGCAGCCACAGACAGGGGACTCTCTATGGCTACACCTTC. This codes for CASSHRQGTLYGYTF.

The V call is TRBV19, the J call TRBJ1-5, with D uncertain. Trimming left V 7 bases short and J 2 bases short, with 15 bases between. CDR1 LNHDA and CDR2 SQIVND come from the germline V gene (reference sequence). This CDR3 is 15 amino acids long. The CDR3 coding sequence is TGTGCCAGTACCCACATTGGGGAAGGCAATCAGCCCCAGCATTTT. It is translated as CASTHIGEGNQPQHF.

The genes are TRBV6-6 and TRBJ1-2; perhaps TRBD1 as D (6 bases). Germline-derived CDR1 and CDR2 are MNHNY and SVGAGI (reference sequence). This CDR3 is 15 amino acids long. V was pared by 2 bases and J by 1 base, with 11 bases between. The CDR3 bases are TGTGCCAGCAGTTACCCGGACAGTTTTAACTATGGCTACACCTTC. As protein: CASSYPDSFNYGYTF.

This chain uses TRBV6-5 with TRBJ1-5, with no clear D. Germline CDR1 and CDR2: MNHEY and SVGAGI. The length of the CDR3 is 13 residues. Trimming took 4 bases from V and 5 from J, leaving 9 bases between them. CDR3 nucleotide sequence: TGTGCCAGCAGTTTATTCAGCGATCAGCCCCAGCATTTT. This gives the protein CASSLFSDQPQHF.

The V and J genes are TRBV30 and TRBJ2-3, with 7 bases fitting TRBD1. V shed 2 bases and J 1 base; nucleotides not matched to a gene: 0. This CDR3 spans 13 amino acids. Germline V gives CDR1 GTSNPN, CDR2 SVGIG (reference sequence). The CDR3 DNA is TGTGCCTGGAGTACAGGGGGCACAGATACGCAGTATTTT. Amino acid sequence: CAWSTGGTDTQYF.

This clone was counted once. The chain employs TRBV7-2 and TRBJ1-1, with a possible D match to TRBD1 (5 bases). This CDR3 comprises 14 residues. The V end lost 6 bases, the J end lost 10 bases, and 21 bases lay between the germline ends. CDR1 is SGHTA, CDR2 FQGNSA, per germline. CDR3 sequence: CASSPGAEAFGAFF. The CDR3 region has the DNA TGTGCCAGCAGTCCCGGGGCAGAGGCGTTTGGAGCTTTCTTT.

The chain employs TRBV5-5 and TRBJ1-3; D is undetermined. In germline, CDR1 is SGHKS, CDR2 YYEKEE (reference sequence). V lost 0 bases and J 0 bases, leaving 7 bases between the germline ends. The CDR3 has 15 residues. DNA for the CDR3: TGTGCCAGCAGCTTGGCTTTGAACTCTGGAAACACCATATATTTT. Its translation is CASSLALNSGNTIYF.

The rearrangement links TRBV19 to TRBJ1-1, with D possibly matching TRBD1 (6 bases). Trimming pared 11 bases from V and 0 bases from J, leaving 25 bases between. CDR1 is LNHDA, CDR2 SQIVND, per germline (reference sequence). There are 17 residues in the CDR3. The CDR3 region is CASAEGGVWRVNTEAFF. The CDR3, as DNA: TGTGCCTCAGCTGAGGGGGGTGTTTGGAGGGTGAACACTGAAGCTTTCTTT.

The V gene is TRBV15, the J gene TRBJ2-1, with D unclear. Trimming stripped 5 bases from V and 0 bases from J, with 11 bases between. This CDR3 is 15 amino acids long. The V gene's germline CDR1 is LNHNV and CDR2 YYDKDF (reference sequence). The CDR3 here is CATSRTVSSYNEQFF. The CDR3 nucleotides read TGTGCCACCAGCCGAACAGTCTCCTCCTACAATGAGCAGTTCTTC.

The genes are TRBV4-1 and TRBJ1-2; D possibly corresponds to TRBD1 (6 bases). The CDR3 sequence is 15 residues long. Trimming left V 4 bases short and J 0 bases short, with 12 bases between. Germline V CDR1 and CDR2: MGHRA, YSYEKL. Written as DNA, the CDR3 is TGCGCCAGCAGCCCCATTACAGGGCCTAACTATGGCTACACCTTC. As protein: CASSPITGPNYGYTF.

The chain employs TRBV5-5 and TRBJ2-1, with D unresolved. This CDR3 is 15 amino acids long. Germline V gene lookup returns CDR1 SGHKS and CDR2 YYEKEE (reference sequence). Trimming removed 6 bases at V and 2 bases at J, with 15 bases between. The chain's CDR3 is CASTIGPGTYNEQFF. CDR3 nucleotides: TGTGCCAGCACCATCGGTCCGGGTACCTACAATGAGCAGTTCTTC. Supplemented by reference TRBV5-5 and TRBJ2-1, the full variable domain reads DAGVTQSPTHLIKTRGQQVTLRCSPISGHKSVSWYQQVLGQGPQFIFQYYEKEERGRGNFPDRFSARQFPNYSSELNVNALLLGDSALYLCASTIGPGTYNEQFFGPGTRLTVL.